This T cell receptor (beta chain) was profiled in a study of T cell changes during pregnancy in multiple sclerosis. This CDR3 has 13 residues. With 2 bases removed from V and 9 bases from J, the gap between germline ends came to 10 bases. Germline CDR1 and CDR2: MDHEN and SYDVKM. Profiling relied on immunoSEQ multiplex PCR, and the TCRdb table lists in-frame clones only, not all of them. This table has 78,000 or so clones, approximately 90% appearing once. The starting material was peripheral blood, obtained before pregnancy. This clonotype was obtained from a female donor with multiple sclerosis, enrolled in a pregnancy study. The V gene is TRBV28, the J gene TRBJ2-2, with TRBD1 as a possible D gene (6 bases). This CDR3 is CASSLQGRRELFF. The CDR3 DNA follows: TGTGCCAGCAGTTTACAGGGGCGGAGGGAGCTGTTTTTT.